This T cell receptor beta chain was sequenced in a study of cytomegalovirus exposure and HLA in healthy donors. In the PCR, 60 Vbeta and 13 Jbeta primers were used. Sequencing used immunoSEQ multiplex PCR; TCRdb keeps in-frame clones, though not all of them. The profile shows around 92,000 clones, around 74% of them singletons. Sequencing used PBMCs. This sequence was found in a woman in her 70s in good health and CMV-seropositive.

The CDR3, as DNA: TGCGCCAGCAGCGCTAGGGTCCCCATGGAGGACGAGCAGTACTTC. Its protein product is CASSARVPMEDEQYF. This chain connects TRBV5-1 to TRBJ2-7; tentative D call: TRBD2 (5 bases). The ends were cut back, 4 bases at V and 5 bases at J, with 19 bases in the middle. The CDR3 contains 15 residues. CDR1 is SGHRS and CDR2 is YFSETQ in the germline V gene.